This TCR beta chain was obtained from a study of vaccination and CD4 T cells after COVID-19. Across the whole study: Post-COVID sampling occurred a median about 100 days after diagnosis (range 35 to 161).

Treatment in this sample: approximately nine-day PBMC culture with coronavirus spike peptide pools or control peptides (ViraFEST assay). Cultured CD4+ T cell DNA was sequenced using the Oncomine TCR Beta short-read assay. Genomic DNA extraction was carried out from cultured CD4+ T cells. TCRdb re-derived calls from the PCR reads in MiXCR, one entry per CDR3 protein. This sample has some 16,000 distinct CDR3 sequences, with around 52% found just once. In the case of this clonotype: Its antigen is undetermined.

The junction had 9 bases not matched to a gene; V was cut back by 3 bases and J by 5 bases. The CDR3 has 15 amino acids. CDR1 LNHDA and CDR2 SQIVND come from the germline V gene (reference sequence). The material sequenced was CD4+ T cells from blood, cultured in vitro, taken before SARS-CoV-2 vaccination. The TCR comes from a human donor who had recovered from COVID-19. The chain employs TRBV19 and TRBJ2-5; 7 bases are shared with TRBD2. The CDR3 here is CASSIGTTLRETQYF. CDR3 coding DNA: TGTGCCAGTAGTATTGGGACTACCTTGAGGGAGACCCAGTACTTC. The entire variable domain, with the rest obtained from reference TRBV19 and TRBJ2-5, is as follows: DGGITQSPKYLFRKEGQNVTLSCEQNLNHDAMYWYRQDPGQGLRLIYYSQIVNDFQKGDIAEGYSVSREKKESFPLTVTSAQKNPTAFYLCASSIGTTLRETQYFGPGTRLLVL.